Following are 19 T cell receptor beta chains from one sample sequenced in a study of blood T cell repertoires in COVID-19. Data came from immunoSEQ multiplex PCR; TCRdb stores just in-frame clones and leaves some out. The sample has roughly 280,000 clones; roughly 91% are singletons. Sequences were obtained from PBMCs or T cells enriched from blood (not recorded which). The receptor source for this set is a woman in her sixties or seventies who had recovered from COVID-19.

The rearrangement uses TRBV28 and TRBJ2-1, with a weak D call TRBD1 (6 bases). V was pared by 7 bases and J by 4 bases, with 17 bases between. The CDR3 spans 15 residues. Germline CDR1 MDHEN, CDR2 SYDVKM. CDR3 amino acids: CASTLMTGSYNEQFF. The CDR3 DNA reads as TGTGCCAGCACCTTGATGACAGGTTCTTACAATGAGCAGTTCTTC.

The chain has TRBV28 and TRBJ2-1; D is perhaps TRBD2 (5 bases). Trimming removed 7 bases from V and 1 base from J, with 11 bases in between. From germline, CDR1 is MDHEN and CDR2 SYDVKM. This CDR3 contains 14 residues. The CDR3 DNA reads as TGTGCCAGCACCCTAAGCGGTTCCTACAATGAGCAGTTCTTC. Its protein is CASTLSGSYNEQFF.

The J gene is TRBJ1-2, the V gene TRBV19, with 7 positions matching TRBD1. Germline lookup yields CDR1 LNHDA and CDR2 SQIVND (reference sequence). The CDR3 has 13 residues. V was pared by 10 bases and J by 8 bases, with 13 bases of the junction left unmatched. CDR3 sequence reads: CATYQTDRAGYTF. The CDR3 DNA reads TGTGCCACATACCAGACCGACAGGGCGGGCTACACCTTC.

This clone was detected once. V gene TRBV4-1 combines with J gene TRBJ1-5, with a weak D call TRBD1 (5 bases). The CDR3 contains 13 residues. The V end lost 8 bases, the J end lost 4 bases, and 12 bases lay between the germline ends. Germline values: CDR1 MGHRA, CDR2 YSYEKL. CDR3 nucleotide sequence: TGCGCCAGCGGGGGGTCAATGAATCAGCCCCAGCATTTT. Translation: CASGGSMNQPQHF.

The genes are TRBV10-3 and TRBJ1-4; D might be TRBD1 (5 bases). Trimming stripped 6 bases from V and 7 bases from J, with 21 bases between. The germline V gene encodes CDR1 ENHRY and CDR2 SYGVKD. The CDR3 runs 16 residues. The CDR3 DNA follows: TGTGCCATCAGCGGCTCCCGAGGCATCGGGGGTGAAAAACTGTTTTTT. Its protein product is CAISGSRGIGGEKLFF.

As DNA, the CDR3 is TGTGCCAGTAGTAGGGCCTTTAATGAAAAACTGTTTTTT. Translating it yields CASSRAFNEKLFF. The chain has TRBV19 and TRBJ1-4; D uncertain. V was trimmed by 4 bases and J by 4 bases, leaving 7 bases between them. The germline CDR1 and CDR2 sequences are LNHDA and SQIVND (reference sequence). This CDR3 region has 13 residues.

The chain carries TRBV28 and TRBJ1-2, with unresolved D. The CDR3 is 14 amino acids. Trimming pared 5 bases from V and 8 bases from J, leaving 18 bases between. Germline V gene data show CDR1 as MDHEN and CDR2 as SYDVKM. CDR3 in DNA: TGTGCCAGCAGTCCCGACAACCGGTCGTGGGGCTACACCTTC. This gives the protein CASSPDNRSWGYTF.

As concerns this clone: The sample contains more than one DNA sequence encoding this CDR3. V usage is TRBV27 and J usage is TRBJ2-5, with 9 bases aligning to TRBD2. CDR1 and CDR2 from the germline V gene are MNHEY and SMNVEV (reference sequence). CDR3 length: 15 amino acids. The J segment lost 1 base and the V segment lost 3 bases, leaving 3 bases of the junction unmatched. CDR3 amino acids: CASSFKRGVQETQYF. The CDR3 DNA is TGTGCCAGCAGTTTTAAGCGGGGGGTCCAAGAGACCCAGTACTTC.

The J gene is TRBJ2-7, the V gene TRBV24-1, with D perhaps matching TRBD1 (5 bases). Germline V CDR1 and CDR2: KGHDR, SFDVKD. V lost 2 bases and J 5 bases, leaving 15 bases between the germline ends. The CDR3 runs 15 residues. CDR3 sequence: CATSDSGLQSDEQYF. The CDR3 nucleotides are TGTGCCACCAGTGATTCAGGGCTCCAGAGCGACGAGCAGTACTTC.

Worth noting for this clone: Other DNA sequences of this sample code for an identical CDR3. The rearrangement links TRBV19 to TRBJ1-1, with 7 bases aligning to TRBD1. Unmatched junction bases numbered 5, after V lost 5 bases and J lost 2 bases. CDR1 and CDR2 from the germline V gene are LNHDA and SQIVND (reference sequence). CDR3 length: 14 residues. Written as DNA, the CDR3 is TGTGCCAGTAGTCCCGGGACAGCAAACACTGAAGCTTTCTTT. It encodes CASSPGTANTEAFF.

This chain joins TRBV9 and TRBJ2-3; 12 bases map to TRBD2. Germline V gene lookup returns CDR1 SGDLS and CDR2 YYNGEE. Losses at the gene ends were 6 bases for V and 5 bases for J; bases not matched to a gene: 7. The CDR3 consists of 15 residues. CDR3 nucleotide sequence: TGTGCCAGCACCCCTAGCGGGGGGGTTGGAGATACGCAGTATTTT. Its protein product is CASTPSGGVGDTQYF.

The chain carries TRBV18 and TRBJ1-4; tentative D call: TRBD1 (5 bases). Germline loops: CDR1 KGHSH, CDR2 LQKENI. This CDR3 region has 13 residues. The V end lost 8 bases, the J end lost 5 bases, and 12 bases lay between the germline ends. Here the CDR3 reads CASRQGLNEKLFF. CDR3 bases: TGTGCCAGCCGCCAGGGTTTAAATGAAAAACTGTTTTTT.

This clone was recorded only once. The chain carries TRBV27 and TRBJ1-1; no reliable D call. The V end was cut by 3 bases, the J end by 1 base, with 6 bases between. Germline CDR1 MNHEY, CDR2 SMNVEV (reference sequence). The CDR3 consists of 13 residues. The CDR3 sequence is CASSFGPNTEAFF. DNA of the CDR3: TGTGCCAGCAGTTTTGGGCCGAACACTGAAGCTTTCTTT.

This clone was picked up one time. The V gene is TRBV28, the J gene TRBJ1-4; 7 bases align to TRBD1. CDR3 size: 16 residues. Germline V CDR1 and CDR2: MDHEN, SYDVKM. V lost 5 bases and J lost 8; bases outside the gene matches: 14. The CDR3 protein is CASSPLGQAEGEKLFF. The CDR3 bases are TGTGCCAGCAGTCCCCTAGGACAGGCAGAGGGGGAAAAACTGTTTTTT. The variable domain in full, with the rest retrieved from reference TRBV28 and TRBJ1-4, is DVKVTQSSRYLVKRTGEKVFLECVQDMDHENMFWYRQDPGLGLRLIYFSYDVKMKEKGDIPEGYSVSREKKERFSLILESASTNQTSMYLCASSPLGQAEGEKLFFGSGTQLSVL.

V gene TRBV5-4 combines with J gene TRBJ2-3, with 9 bases identical to TRBD2. Germline V gives CDR1 SGHNT, CDR2 YYREEE (reference sequence). The J segment lost 2 bases and the V segment lost 0 bases, leaving 7 bases of the junction unmatched. This CDR3 is 17 amino acids long. The CDR3 protein is CASSLGYSGGVTDTQYF. The DNA for the CDR3 is TGTGCCAGCAGCTTGGGGTATAGCGGGGGCGTCACAGATACGCAGTATTTT.

This chain joins TRBV5-1 and TRBJ1-4; tentative D call: TRBD1 (6 bases). V was shortened by 6 bases and J by 5 bases, with 14 bases between the two germline ends. CDR3 length: 14 residues. The germline V gene has CDR1 SGHRS and CDR2 YFSETQ. The CDR3 DNA follows: TGCGCCAGCAAACCACAGGGTGCCAATGAAAAACTGTTTTTT. This translates into CASKPQGANEKLFF.

The rearrangement links TRBV9 to TRBJ2-7; 8 bases match TRBD2. V shed 4 bases, J shed 4 bases, and the junction held 13 bases outside the gene matches. CDR1 and CDR2 (germline): SGDLS, YYNGEE. This CDR3 contains 16 residues. The CDR3 loop is CASSPPGLGGLYEQYF. The CDR3 DNA reads as TGTGCCAGCAGCCCGCCGGGACTAGGCGGCCTTTACGAGCAGTACTTC.

V and J are TRBV18 and TRBJ2-7, with D possibly being TRBD2 (5 bases). Trimming stripped 3 bases from V and 6 bases from J, with 15 bases between. CDR3 length equals 14 residues. In germline, CDR1 is KGHSH, CDR2 LQKENI. CDR3 coding DNA: TGTGCCAGCTCACCCGGGGAATCAAGGGCCGAGCAGTACTTC. It translates to CASSPGESRAEQYF.

This clone is a singleton in its sample. The rearrangement joins TRBV27 to TRBJ1-5; the D is unclear. The CDR3 totals 14 residues. Trimming removed 0 bases from V and 6 bases from J, with 9 bases in between. Germline lookup yields CDR1 MNHEY and CDR2 SMNVEV (reference sequence). CDR3 sequence: CASSLSISGQPQHF. Here the CDR3 DNA reads TGTGCCAGCAGTTTATCGATTTCGGGTCAGCCCCAGCATTTT.